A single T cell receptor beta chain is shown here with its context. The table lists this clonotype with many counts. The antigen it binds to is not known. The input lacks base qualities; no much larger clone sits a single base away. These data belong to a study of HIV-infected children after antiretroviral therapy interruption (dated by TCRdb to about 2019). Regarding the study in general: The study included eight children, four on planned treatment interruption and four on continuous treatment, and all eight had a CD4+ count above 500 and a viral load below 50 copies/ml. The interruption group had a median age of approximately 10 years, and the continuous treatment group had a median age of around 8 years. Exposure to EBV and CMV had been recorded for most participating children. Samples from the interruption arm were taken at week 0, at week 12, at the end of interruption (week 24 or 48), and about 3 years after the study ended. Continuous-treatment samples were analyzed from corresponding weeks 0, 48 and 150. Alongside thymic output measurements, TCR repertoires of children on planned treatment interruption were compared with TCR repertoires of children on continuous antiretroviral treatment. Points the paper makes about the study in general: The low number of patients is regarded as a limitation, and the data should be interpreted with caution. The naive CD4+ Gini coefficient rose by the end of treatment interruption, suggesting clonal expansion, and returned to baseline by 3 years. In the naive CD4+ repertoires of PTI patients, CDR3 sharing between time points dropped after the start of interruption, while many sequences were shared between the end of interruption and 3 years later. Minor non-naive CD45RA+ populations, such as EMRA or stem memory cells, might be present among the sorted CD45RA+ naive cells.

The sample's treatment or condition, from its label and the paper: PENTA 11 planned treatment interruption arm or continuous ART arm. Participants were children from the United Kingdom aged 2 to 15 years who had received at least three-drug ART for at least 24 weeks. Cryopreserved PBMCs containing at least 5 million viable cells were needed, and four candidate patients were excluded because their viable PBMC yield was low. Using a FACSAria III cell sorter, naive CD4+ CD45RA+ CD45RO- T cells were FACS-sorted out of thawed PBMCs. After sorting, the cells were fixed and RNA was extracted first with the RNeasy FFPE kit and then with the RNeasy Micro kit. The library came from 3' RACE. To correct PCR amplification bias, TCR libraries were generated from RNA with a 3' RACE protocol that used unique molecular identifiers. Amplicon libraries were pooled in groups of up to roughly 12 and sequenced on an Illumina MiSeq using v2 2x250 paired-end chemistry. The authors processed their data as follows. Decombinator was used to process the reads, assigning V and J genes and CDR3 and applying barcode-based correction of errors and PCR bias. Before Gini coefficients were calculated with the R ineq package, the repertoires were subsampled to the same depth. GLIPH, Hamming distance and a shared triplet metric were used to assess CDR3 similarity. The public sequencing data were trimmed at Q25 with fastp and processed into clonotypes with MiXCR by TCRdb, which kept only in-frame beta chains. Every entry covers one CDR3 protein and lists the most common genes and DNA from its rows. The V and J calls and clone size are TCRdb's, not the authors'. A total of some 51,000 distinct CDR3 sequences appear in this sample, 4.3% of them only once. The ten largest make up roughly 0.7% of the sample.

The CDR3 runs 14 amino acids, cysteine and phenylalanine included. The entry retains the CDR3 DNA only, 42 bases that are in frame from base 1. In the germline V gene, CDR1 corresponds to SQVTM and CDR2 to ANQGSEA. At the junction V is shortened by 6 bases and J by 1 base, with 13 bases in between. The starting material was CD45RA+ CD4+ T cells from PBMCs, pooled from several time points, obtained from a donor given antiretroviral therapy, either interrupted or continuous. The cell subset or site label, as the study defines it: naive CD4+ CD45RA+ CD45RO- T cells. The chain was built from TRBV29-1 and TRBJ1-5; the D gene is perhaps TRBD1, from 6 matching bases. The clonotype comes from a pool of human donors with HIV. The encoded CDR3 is CSVGRGGSNQPQHF. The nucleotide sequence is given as TGCAGCGTGGGCAGGGGAGGAAGCAATCAGCCCCAGCATTTT.